This T cell receptor beta chain was identified in a study of blood T cell repertoires in COVID-19. Study-wide background: There were acute and convalescent COVID-19 samples, and they came from the United States, Italy and Spain.

Some clones are missing from TCRdb's copy, which holds only in-frame ones; the method was immunoSEQ multiplex PCR. The sample consists of 200,000 to 250,000 clones, around 83% of them appearing once. This clone was counted at least ten times. V dropped 4 bases and J dropped 6 bases, with 18 bases sitting between them. CDR3 length: 14 residues. Germline assignment: CDR1 GTSNPN and CDR2 SVGIG (reference sequence). V is TRBV30 and J is TRBJ1-1; tentative D call: TRBD1 (6 bases). Sequenced material: PBMCs or T cells enriched from blood (not recorded which). This clonotype was obtained from a woman in her 40s with acute COVID-19. The CDR3 DNA follows: TGTGCCTGGACCAAAAGGGGGGGATGGGCTGAAGCTTTCTTT. This codes for CAWTKRGGWAEAFF.